These 7 T cell receptor beta chains were sequenced from one sample in a study of T cell responses to AZD1222 COVID-19 vaccine. Profiling relied on immunoSEQ multiplex PCR, and the TCRdb table lists in-frame clones only, not all of them. The sample includes approximately 100,000 clones, approximately 87% of them seen just once. Sequenced material: peripheral blood, taken on day 0 of AZD1222 vaccination. The source is an adult in good health.

The CDR3 region is CASSLIQGANYEQYF. CDR3 nucleotides: TGTGCCAGCAGCTTAATCCAGGGGGCGAACTACGAGCAGTACTTC. This rearrangement joins TRBV7-9 to TRBJ2-7; TRBD1 aligns across 8 bases. The ends lost 2 bases at V and 3 bases at J; junction bases unmatched: 6. CDR1 SEHNR and CDR2 FQNEAQ come from the germline V gene (reference sequence). The CDR3 contains 15 residues.

The gene calls are TRBV5-1 and TRBJ2-7, with D hard to call. Germline lookup yields CDR1 SGHRS and CDR2 YFSETQ. The CDR3 has 13 amino acids. Trimming cost V 4 bases and J 5 bases, with 13 bases left between them. CDR3 in DNA: TGCGCCAGCAGCCCCATAAGCCTAGACGAGCAGTACTTC. Protein sequence: CASSPISLDEQYF.

CDR3 protein: CASSQILRGNTIYF. CDR3 bases: TGCGCCAGCAGCCAAATTCTCCGGGGAAACACCATATATTTT. This chain joins TRBV4-1 and TRBJ1-3; D remains unclear. Trimming took off 2 bases at V and 4 bases at J, with 9 bases between the two ends. The CDR3 length is 14 residues. From germline, CDR1 is MGHRA and CDR2 YSYEKL.

V is TRBV5-4 and J is TRBJ2-1; TRBD2 agrees at 9 bases. V dropped 0 bases and J dropped 5; count of bases not matched to a gene: 3. Germline values: CDR1 SGHNT, CDR2 YYREEE (reference sequence). The CDR3 has 15 amino acids. The CDR3 sequence: CASSLGLAAHNEQFF. CDR3 sequence (DNA): TGTGCCAGCAGCTTGGGACTAGCGGCCCACAATGAGCAGTTCTTC.

The V call is TRBV3-1 (or the pseudogene TRBV3-2), the J call TRBJ1-5; TRBD1 might be the D (5 bases). CDR1 is LGHDT, CDR2 YNNKEL, per germline (reference sequence). V lost 3 bases to trimming and J lost 5 bases, with 14 bases between them. The CDR3 spans 15 residues. The CDR3 here is CASSQGPSRDQPQHF. Written as DNA, the CDR3 is TGTGCCAGCAGCCAGGGACCTTCAAGGGATCAGCCCCAGCATTTT.

The rearrangement joins TRBV6-2 or TRBV6-3 to TRBJ1-2, with TRBD1 identical over 8 bases. This CDR3 contains 15 residues. Germline CDR1 MNHEY, CDR2 SVGEGT. The junction had 14 bases not matched to a gene; V was cut back by 6 bases and J by 8 bases. The CDR3 DNA sequence: TGTGCCAGCAGCCGGACGGGCCAGGGGGCTTACGGCTACACCTTC. It encodes CASSRTGQGAYGYTF.

The chain carries TRBV2 and TRBJ1-4; 7 bases fit TRBD1. The V gene's germline CDR1 is SNHLY and CDR2 FYNNEI. With 6 bases clipped from V and 8 bases from J, the junction kept 9 bases outside the gene matches. The CDR3 length is 14 residues. The CDR3 spells CASRGQLSSEKLFF. The CDR3 bases are TGTGCCAGCAGGGGACAGTTAAGTTCGGAAAAACTGTTTTTT.